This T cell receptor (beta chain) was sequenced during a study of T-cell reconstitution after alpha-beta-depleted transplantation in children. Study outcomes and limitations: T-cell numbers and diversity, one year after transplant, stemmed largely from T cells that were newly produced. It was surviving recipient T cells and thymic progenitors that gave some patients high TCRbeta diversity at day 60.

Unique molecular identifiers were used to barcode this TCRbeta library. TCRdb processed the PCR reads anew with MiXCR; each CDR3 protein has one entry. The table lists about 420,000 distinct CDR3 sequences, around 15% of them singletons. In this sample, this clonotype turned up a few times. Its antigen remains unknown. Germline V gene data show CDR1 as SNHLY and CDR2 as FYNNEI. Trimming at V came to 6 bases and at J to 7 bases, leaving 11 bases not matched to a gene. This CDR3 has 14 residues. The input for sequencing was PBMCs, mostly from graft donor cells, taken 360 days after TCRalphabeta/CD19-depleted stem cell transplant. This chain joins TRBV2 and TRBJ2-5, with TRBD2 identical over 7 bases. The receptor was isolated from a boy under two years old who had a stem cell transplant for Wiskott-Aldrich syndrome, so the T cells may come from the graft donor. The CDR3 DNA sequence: TGTGCCAGCAGATTACTAGCGCGGGTTGGGACCCAGTACTTC. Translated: CASRLLARVGTQYF. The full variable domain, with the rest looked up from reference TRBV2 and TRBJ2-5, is EPEVTQTPSHQVTQMGQEVILRCVPISNHLYFYWYRQILGQKVEFLVSFYNNEISEKSEIFDDQFSVERPDGSNFTLKIRSTKLEDSAMYFCASRLLARVGTQYFGPGTRLLVL.